Here is one T cell receptor (beta chain) with its context. Its antigen is still unknown. Sequencing used immunoSEQ multiplex PCR; TCRdb keeps in-frame clones, though not all of them. The sample yields roughly 150,000 clones, 80% to 90% seen once. The data originate from a study of T cell responses to AZD1222 COVID-19 vaccine. The germline CDR1 and CDR2 sequences are LGHDT and YNNKEL (reference sequence). The germline V and J ends were trimmed by 7 bases and 8 bases, with 11 bases remaining between them. This CDR3 has 11 amino acids. Overall study findings and caveats: Baseline serostatus was positive in only six AZD1222 recipients. Donors in the cohort were predominantly white British and more often female, and clonal diversity was possibly underestimated.

The chain carries TRBV3-1 (or the pseudogene TRBV3-2) and TRBJ1-2, with no clear D. The receptor comes from an adult in good health. Sample: peripheral blood, taken on day 0 of AZD1222 vaccination. The CDR3 loop reads CASTAGSGYTF. In DNA form, the CDR3 reads TGTGCCAGCACGGCGGGAAGCGGCTACACCTTC.